A selection of T cell receptor beta chains follows, all from one sample in a study of blood T cell repertoires in COVID-19. Produced via immunoSEQ multiplex PCR; TCRdb's table is partial and in-frame only. The repertoire consists of about 99,000 clones, with 84% occurring once and the leading ten covering less than 2%. What was sequenced was peripheral blood. These receptors originate from a man in his 70s with active or convalescent COVID-19. CDR3s include the opening cysteine and the closing phenylalanine or tryptophan. Each record gives: clone size, V gene, D gene, J gene, CDR3 DNA, CDR3 protein. D genes are given only for firm matches. The listing skips clone size in some rows; elsewhere it reads once, few, many or a size class.

clone_size: -; v_call: TRBV7-2; d_call: -; j_call: TRBJ2-7; cdr3_nt: TGTGCCAGCAGCCCCAACTACGAGCAGTACTTC; cdr3_aa: CASSPNYEQYF
clone_size: -; v_call: TRBV6-2/TRBV6-3; d_call: -; j_call: TRBJ2-5; cdr3_nt: TGTGCCAGCAGTCAACCACTAGGAGGTGGGGAGACCCAGTACTTC; cdr3_aa: CASSQPLGGGETQYF
clone_size: few; v_call: TRBV5-1; d_call: -; j_call: TRBJ1-1; cdr3_nt: TGCGCCAGCAGCCAACAGGGGAACACTGAAGCTTTCTTT; cdr3_aa: CASSQQGNTEAFF
clone_size: -; v_call: TRBV19; d_call: -; j_call: TRBJ1-4; cdr3_nt: TGTGCCAGTAGTCCTAGACGGGAAATAAATGGGAAACTGTTTTTT; cdr3_aa: CASSPRREINGKLFF
clone_size: few; v_call: TRBV28; d_call: TRBD1; j_call: TRBJ1-5; cdr3_nt: TGTGCCAGCAGTTCTCCCGATGGACAGGCTGTATGGGGGAATCAGCCCCAGCATTTT; cdr3_aa: CASSSPDGQAVWGNQPQHF
clone_size: -; v_call: TRBV3-1/TRBV3-2; d_call: -; j_call: TRBJ2-4; cdr3_nt: TGTGCCAGCAGCCTTGGACTCGACATTCAGTACTTC; cdr3_aa: CASSLGLDIQYF
clone_size: -; v_call: TRBV7-2; d_call: TRBD1; j_call: TRBJ2-1; cdr3_nt: TGTGCCAGCAGCTCCGGGACAGGAGCCTACAATGAGCAGTTCTTC; cdr3_aa: CASSSGTGAYNEQFF
clone_size: -; v_call: TRBV6-6; d_call: -; j_call: TRBJ1-5; cdr3_nt: TGTGCCAGCAGTCCTCCCCCGGGGAATCAGCCCCAGCATTTT; cdr3_aa: CASSPPPGNQPQHF
clone_size: -; v_call: TRBV9; d_call: -; j_call: TRBJ2-3; cdr3_nt: TGTGCCAGCAGCGTACTAGCGAACGCACTCACAGATACGCAGTATTTT; cdr3_aa: CASSVLANALTDTQYF
clone_size: -; v_call: TRBV10-1; d_call: -; j_call: TRBJ1-4; cdr3_nt: TGCGCCAGCAGTTATGGCCCCGGACAGCATAATGAAAAACTGTTTTTT; cdr3_aa: CASSYGPGQHNEKLFF
clone_size: -; v_call: TRBV6-5; d_call: TRBD1; j_call: TRBJ1-2; cdr3_nt: TGTGCCAGCAGCCGAACAGGGGATGACTACACCTTC; cdr3_aa: CASSRTGDDYTF
clone_size: -; v_call: TRBV2; d_call: TRBD1; j_call: TRBJ1-1; cdr3_nt: TGTGCCAGCAGTGTAGAGGGGGCAAGCACTGAAGCTTTCTTT; cdr3_aa: CASSVEGASTEAFF
clone_size: -; v_call: TRBV7-3; d_call: TRBD1; j_call: TRBJ2-4; cdr3_nt: TGTGCCAGCAACCTGACAGGGTTAGCCAAAAACATTCAGTACTTC; cdr3_aa: CASNLTGLAKNIQYF
clone_size: -; v_call: TRBV19; d_call: -; j_call: TRBJ2-2; cdr3_nt: TGTGCCAGTACCTTATACGGGGGGCTTAACACCGGGGAGCTGTTTTTT; cdr3_aa: CASTLYGGLNTGELFF
clone_size: -; v_call: TRBV6-2/TRBV6-3; d_call: TRBD1; j_call: TRBJ2-1; cdr3_nt: TGTGCCAGCAGTTACGGGGACAGCTACAATGAGCAGTTCTTC; cdr3_aa: CASSYGDSYNEQFF
clone_size: -; v_call: TRBV27; d_call: TRBD1; j_call: TRBJ1-1; cdr3_nt: TGTGCCAGCAGACCAGGGGGCAGGAACACTGAAGCTTTCTTT; cdr3_aa: CASRPGGRNTEAFF
clone_size: -; v_call: TRBV2; d_call: -; j_call: TRBJ2-7; cdr3_nt: TGTGCCAGCGGGAGACTCTCCTACGAGCAGTACTTC; cdr3_aa: CASGRLSYEQYF
clone_size: -; v_call: TRBV19; d_call: -; j_call: TRBJ1-2; cdr3_nt: TGTGCCAGTGCCCCTCCCTGGCGGCTTCATGGCTACACCTTC; cdr3_aa: CASAPPWRLHGYTF
clone_size: -; v_call: TRBV5-3; d_call: -; j_call: TRBJ1-5; cdr3_nt: TGTGCCAGAAGCTTGGGCCGGTTTAGAGCCCAGCATTTT; cdr3_aa: CARSLGRFRAQHF
clone_size: -; v_call: TRBV27; d_call: -; j_call: TRBJ2-1; cdr3_nt: TGTGCCAGCAGTGTACAGGGTGGGTTTGTCAATGAGCAGTTCTTC; cdr3_aa: CASSVQGGFVNEQFF
clone_size: -; v_call: TRBV18; d_call: -; j_call: TRBJ1-5; cdr3_nt: TGTGCCAGCTCACCAATCGACACGGGGCAGCCCCAGCATTTT; cdr3_aa: CASSPIDTGQPQHF
clone_size: few; v_call: TRBV3-1/TRBV3-2; d_call: -; j_call: TRBJ1-6; cdr3_nt: TGTGCCAGCAGCCAAGATGTTCGGGGGTATTCACCCCTCCACTTT; cdr3_aa: CASSQDVRGYSPLHF
clone_size: -; v_call: TRBV6-4; d_call: -; j_call: TRBJ2-7; cdr3_nt: TGTGCCAGCAGCGCCGACAGGCCGAGCTCCTACGAGCAGTACTTC; cdr3_aa: CASSADRPSSYEQYF
clone_size: -; v_call: TRBV9; d_call: TRBD1; j_call: TRBJ1-3; cdr3_nt: TGTGCCAGCAGCGCAGGGACAGCCGGAAACACCATATATTTT; cdr3_aa: CASSAGTAGNTIYF
clone_size: -; v_call: TRBV30; d_call: TRBD1; j_call: TRBJ1-1; cdr3_nt: TGTGCCTGGACGGAGGGCAGGGGGTACACTGAAGCTTTCTTT; cdr3_aa: CAWTEGRGYTEAFF
clone_size: -; v_call: TRBV6-2/TRBV6-3; d_call: -; j_call: TRBJ1-5; cdr3_nt: TGTGCCAGCAGTTCTGGGGGCTTCAGGAGCAATCAGCCCCAGCATTTT; cdr3_aa: CASSSGGFRSNQPQHF
clone_size: -; v_call: TRBV2; d_call: -; j_call: TRBJ2-1; cdr3_nt: TGTGCCAGCAGTCCGGGATTCGAGAGGCTTGGGCAGTTCTTC; cdr3_aa: CASSPGFERLGQFF
clone_size: few; v_call: TRBV7-8; d_call: TRBD2; j_call: TRBJ2-2; cdr3_nt: TGTGCCAGCAGCTTAGAGGCGGGGGGGCAGACCGGGGAGCTGTTTTTT; cdr3_aa: CASSLEAGGQTGELFF
clone_size: -; v_call: TRBV4-3; d_call: TRBD2; j_call: TRBJ2-3; cdr3_nt: TGCGCCAGCAGCCAAGACGGAGCGGGGGCTAGCACAGATACGCAGTATTTT; cdr3_aa: CASSQDGAGASTDTQYF
clone_size: few; v_call: TRBV5-4; d_call: TRBD2; j_call: TRBJ2-2; cdr3_nt: TGTGCCAGCAGCCCGGGGGGGTCAGCGAACACCGGGGAGCTGTTTTTT; cdr3_aa: CASSPGGSANTGELFF
clone_size: once; v_call: TRBV11-2; d_call: -; j_call: TRBJ2-7; cdr3_nt: TGTGCCAGCAGCTTAGACGGCTACGAGCAGTACTTC; cdr3_aa: CASSLDGYEQYF
clone_size: few; v_call: TRBV7-9; d_call: TRBD1; j_call: TRBJ1-2; cdr3_nt: TGTGCCAGCAGCCCAGGGACAGGGTCTAACTATGGCTACACCTTC; cdr3_aa: CASSPGTGSNYGYTF
clone_size: -; v_call: TRBV7-2; d_call: -; j_call: TRBJ2-2; cdr3_nt: TGTGCCAGCAGCTTAGAGGGGGTCACCGGGGAGCTGTTTTTT; cdr3_aa: CASSLEGVTGELFF
clone_size: -; v_call: TRBV7-9; d_call: -; j_call: TRBJ1-1; cdr3_nt: TGTGCCAGCAGCTTTCAGGGCAACACTGAAGCTTTCTTT; cdr3_aa: CASSFQGNTEAFF
clone_size: -; v_call: TRBV28; d_call: TRBD1; j_call: TRBJ1-1; cdr3_nt: TGTGCCAGCAACCGGGACAGGGGAATCACTGAAGCTTTCTTT; cdr3_aa: CASNRDRGITEAFF
clone_size: -; v_call: TRBV6-6; d_call: -; j_call: TRBJ2-2; cdr3_nt: TGTGCCAGCAGTTACTCTTTGGACAGACACACCGGGGAGCTGTTTTTT; cdr3_aa: CASSYSLDRHTGELFF
clone_size: -; v_call: TRBV5-1; d_call: TRBD1; j_call: TRBJ2-7; cdr3_nt: TGCGCCAGCAGCTTCTGGGACAGGGAATACCACGAGCAGTACTTC; cdr3_aa: CASSFWDREYHEQYF
clone_size: -; v_call: TRBV2; d_call: TRBD1; j_call: TRBJ1-5; cdr3_nt: TGTGCCAGCAGTCCTCCCGGGACAGGTAAAAGGGCCCAGCATTTT; cdr3_aa: CASSPPGTGKRAQHF
clone_size: -; v_call: TRBV28; d_call: -; j_call: TRBJ1-2; cdr3_nt: TGTGCCAGCAGACAGAACTATGGCTACACCTTC; cdr3_aa: CASRQNYGYTF
clone_size: few; v_call: TRBV6-6; d_call: TRBD1; j_call: TRBJ1-3; cdr3_nt: TGTGCCAGCAGTTACGGACAGGCTACCTCTGGAAACACCATATATTTT; cdr3_aa: CASSYGQATSGNTIYF
clone_size: -; v_call: TRBV30; d_call: TRBD2; j_call: TRBJ2-3; cdr3_nt: TGTGCCTGGAGTGCTTGGGGATCCGGGACTAGTGGGGATACGCAGTATTTT; cdr3_aa: CAWSAWGSGTSGDTQYF
clone_size: few; v_call: TRBV27; d_call: -; j_call: TRBJ1-3; cdr3_nt: TGTGACCGGGTCGCTGGAAACACCATATATTTT; cdr3_aa: CDRVAGNTIYF
clone_size: -; v_call: TRBV2; d_call: -; j_call: TRBJ1-1; cdr3_nt: TGTGCCAGCAGCGGAGGGACCGAGGGAGAAGCTTTCTTT; cdr3_aa: CASSGGTEGEAFF